The 20 T cell receptor beta chains given below trace back to one sample, sequenced in a study of cytomegalovirus exposure and HLA in healthy donors. Primers included in the PCR were 60 Vbeta and 13 Jbeta primers. Sequencing was performed with immunoSEQ multiplex PCR; in TCRdb, only in-frame clones are kept and a portion is missing. The sample holds 90,000 to 150,000 clones, about 78% seen once. The sample consisted of PBMCs. The origin of the receptors is a middle-aged woman in good health and CMV-seropositive.

The chain links TRBV2 to TRBJ2-3; 10 nucleotides align to TRBD2. Trimming cost V 6 bases and J 4 bases; bases outside gene matches: 7. This CDR3 region has 15 residues. The germline gives CDR1 SNHLY, CDR2 FYNNEI. CDR3 in DNA: TGTGCCAGCAGCTCTTCTAGCGGGGGACCAGATACGCAGTATTTT. As protein: CASSSSSGGPDTQYF.

Regarding this clone: Additional DNA sequences in this sample encode the identical CDR3. V is TRBV2 and J is TRBJ1-6; 7 positions match TRBD1. Germline values: CDR1 SNHLY, CDR2 FYNNEI. V dropped 4 bases and J dropped 7; count of bases not matched to a gene: 4. The CDR3 runs 14 residues. This CDR3 reads CASSAGTDNSPLHF. In nucleotides, the CDR3 is TGTGCCAGCAGTGCCGGGACAGACAATTCACCCCTCCACTTT.

The chain joins TRBV5-1 to TRBJ1-1; possibly TRBD1 for D (6 bases). The V end lost 2 bases, the J end lost 3 bases, and 11 bases lay between the germline ends. The V gene's germline CDR1 is SGHRS and CDR2 YFSETQ. The CDR3 totals 14 residues. CDR3 protein: CASSLQGVDTEAFF. As DNA, the CDR3 is TGCGCCAGCAGCTTACAGGGTGTGGACACTGAAGCTTTCTTT.

The chain uses TRBV10-3 and TRBJ1-1; 10 nucleotides agree with TRBD1. Germline trimming cut 9 bases from V and 6 bases from J; bases unmatched to any gene: 10. The CDR3 contains 14 residues. Per germline, CDR1 ENHRY and CDR2 SYGVKD. CDR3 in amino acids: CAISPGQGPSEAFF. The CDR3, as DNA: TGTGCCATTTCACCGGGACAGGGGCCATCTGAAGCTTTCTTT.

V gene TRBV9 combines with J gene TRBJ2-1; D unclear. Germline V gives CDR1 SGDLS, CDR2 YYNGEE. The V gene lost 5 bases and the J gene lost 5 bases, with 5 bases spanning the gap. The CDR3 is 11 residues long. The CDR3 bases are TGTGCCAGCAGTAAGCACAATGAGCAGTTCTTC. The encoded protein is CASSKHNEQFF.

This clone was counted only a few times. The chain uses TRBV11-2 and TRBJ2-1, with unresolved D. Trimming stripped 5 bases from V and 8 bases from J, with 7 bases between. The CDR3 extends over 11 amino acids. Germline CDR1 is SGHAT and CDR2 is FQNNGV. The chain's CDR3 is CASSPQYEQFF. The DNA of the CDR3 is TGTGCCAGCAGCCCACAGTATGAGCAGTTCTTC.

V is TRBV7-9 and J is TRBJ1-1; D is ambiguous. The V gene lost 5 bases and the J gene lost 4 bases, with 11 bases spanning the gap. The CDR3 covers 13 residues. CDR1 and CDR2 (germline): SEHNR, FQNEAQ (reference sequence). In DNA form, the CDR3 reads TGTGCCAGCAGCCCTCCGGTTACCACTGAAGCTTTCTTT. Translation gives CASSPPVTTEAFF.

Only one count was recorded for this clone. This chain connects TRBV18 to TRBJ1-1; no firm D call. This CDR3 region has 14 residues. CDR1 KGHSH and CDR2 LQKENI come from the germline V gene. Deletions cut 1 base from V and 4 bases from J, with 10 bases between. CDR3 DNA: TGTGCCAGCTCACCACTACGGAGTGGCACTGAAGCTTTCTTT. This codes for CASSPLRSGTEAFF.

The chain uses TRBV5-4 and TRBJ1-1, with 9 bases aligning to TRBD1. Germline lookup yields CDR1 SGHNT and CDR2 YYREEE (reference sequence). This CDR3 contains 15 residues. After removal of 4 bases from V and 3 bases from J, the junction contained 7 bases not matched to a gene. CDR3 loop: CASSPPWTGDTEAFF. CDR3 DNA: TGTGCCAGCAGCCCCCCCTGGACAGGGGACACTGAAGCTTTCTTT.

This chain joins TRBV4-3 and TRBJ1-1; unclear D gene. This CDR3 has 14 residues. The germline gives CDR1 LGHNA, CDR2 YSLEER. V lost 0 bases to trimming and J lost 6 bases, with 11 bases between them. As DNA, the CDR3 is TGCGCCAGCAGCCAAGAGTGGGCCGTGCCTGAAGCTTTCTTT. Amino acids: CASSQEWAVPEAFF.

V usage is TRBV9 and J usage is TRBJ1-1, with TRBD1 as a possible D gene (5 bases). The germline gives CDR1 SGDLS, CDR2 YYNGEE. The CDR3 totals 14 residues. Deletions cut 4 bases from V and 5 bases from J, with 15 bases between. CDR3 residues: CASSRDPGGTEAFF. CDR3 nucleotides: TGTGCCAGCAGCCGAGATCCCGGGGGGACTGAAGCTTTCTTT.

Regarding this clone: Different DNA sequences within this sample yield the same CDR3. The V gene is TRBV19, the J gene TRBJ1-1; a possible D gene is TRBD1 (5 bases). In germline, CDR1 is LNHDA, CDR2 SQIVND (reference sequence). The CDR3 covers 16 residues. Trimming shortened V by 3 bases and J by 0 bases, and 14 bases separated the two germline ends. The CDR3 is CASSIQRDSVNTEAFF. CDR3 sequence (DNA): TGTGCCAGTAGTATTCAACGGGACTCAGTGAACACTGAAGCTTTCTTT. Drawing the rest from reference TRBV19 and TRBJ1-1, the complete variable domain is DGGITQSPKYLFRKEGQNVTLSCEQNLNHDAMYWYRQDPGQGLRLIYYSQIVNDFQKGDIAEGYSVSREKKESFPLTVTSAQKNPTAFYLCASSIQRDSVNTEAFFGQGTRLTVV.

The chain has TRBV7-8 and TRBJ2-7; D may be TRBD1 (7 bases). This CDR3 is 13 amino acids long. Germline V gene lookup returns CDR1 SGHVS and CDR2 FQNEAQ. With 5 bases removed from V and 3 bases from J, the gap between germline ends came to 11 bases. The CDR3 protein is CASSQGGHYEQYF. CDR3 sequence (DNA): TGTGCCAGCAGCCAGGGGGGACACTACGAGCAGTACTTC.

This chain uses TRBV6-5 with TRBJ1-1; D may be TRBD1 (5 bases). Trimming took 7 bases from V and 3 from J, leaving 15 bases between them. Germline-derived CDR1 and CDR2 are MNHEY and SVGAGI. The CDR3 is made up of 14 amino acids. CDR3 in DNA: TGTGCCAGCATCCTCTCTTGGGGCGACACTGAAGCTTTCTTT. Protein sequence: CASILSWGDTEAFF.

V and J are TRBV11-2 and TRBJ1-1; no definite D call. CDR3 length equals 16 residues. V was trimmed by 5 bases and J by 0 bases, leaving 16 bases between them. Germline values: CDR1 SGHAT, CDR2 FQNNGV. The CDR3 spells CASSKEGVSMNTEAFF. The CDR3 DNA reads as TGTGCCAGCAGCAAAGAAGGAGTGTCAATGAACACTGAAGCTTTCTTT. Filled out from reference TRBV11-2 and TRBJ1-1, the complete variable domain reads EAGVAQSPRYKIIEKRQSVAFWCNPISGHATLYWYQQILGQGPKLLIQFQNNGVVDDSQLPKDRFSAERLKGVDSTLKIQPAKLEDSAVYLCASSKEGVSMNTEAFFGQGTRLTVV.

The chain is built from TRBV9 and TRBJ1-2; possible D gene TRBD1, 5 bases. CDR3 size: 15 residues. The germline V and J ends were trimmed by 1 base and 4 bases, with 14 bases remaining between them. The germline V gene has CDR1 SGDLS and CDR2 YYNGEE. The CDR3 DNA follows: TGTGCCAGCAGCGTATATGCGGACACTTCCTATGGCTACACCTTC. This codes for CASSVYADTSYGYTF.

The V and J genes are TRBV4-1 and TRBJ2-2, with D maybe TRBD2 (5 bases). V dropped 3 bases and J dropped 4 bases, with 12 bases sitting between them. Germline CDR1 and CDR2: MGHRA and YSYEKL. The CDR3 is made up of 15 amino acids. The CDR3 here is CASSHRTEATGELFF. Here the CDR3 DNA reads TGCGCCAGCAGCCACCGGACGGAGGCCACCGGGGAGCTGTTTTTT.

The rearrangement joins TRBV4-3 to TRBJ1-2, with 9 bases identical to TRBD1. This CDR3 comprises 16 residues. V lost 0 bases, J lost 3 bases, and 5 bases stayed unmatched. The germline V gene has CDR1 LGHNA and CDR2 YSLEER. The CDR3 region is CASSQEITGGHYGYTF. CDR3 DNA: TGCGCCAGCAGCCAAGAGATTACAGGGGGCCACTATGGCTACACCTTC.

This clone showed up just once. The rearrangement links TRBV7-2 to TRBJ2-5; TRBD2 agrees at 8 bases. The CDR3 length is 16 residues. Germline trimming cut 5 bases from V and 3 bases from J; bases unmatched to any gene: 11. Looked up from germline, CDR1 is SGHTA and CDR2 is FQGNSA. The CDR3 DNA reads TGTGCCAGCAGCCCGTTTGGTTGGCGGGGGGAAGAGACCCAGTACTTC. Its protein is CASSPFGWRGEETQYF.

This clone was detected only a few times. The chain carries TRBV14 and TRBJ1-1; 9 nucleotides line up with TRBD1. With V trimmed by 3 bases and J by 10 bases, 9 bases remained unmatched. Germline assignment: CDR1 SGHDN and CDR2 FVKESK. This CDR3 contains 14 residues. The CDR3 DNA reads as TGTGCCAGCAGCCAGTACAGGGGGCAGTGGGCAGCTTTCTTT. Translated, it gives CASSQYRGQWAAFF.